The 23 T cell receptor beta chains given below trace back to one sample, sequenced in a study of cytomegalovirus exposure and HLA in healthy donors. The study ran its PCR with 60 Vbeta and 13 Jbeta primers. Clones were read by immunoSEQ multiplex PCR, and TCRdb kept only the in-frame ones, dropping some. The data contain 100,000 to 140,000 clones, roughly 82% of them singletons. What was sequenced was PBMCs. These receptors were collected from a male donor in good health and CMV-seronegative.

This chain connects TRBV28 to TRBJ2-5; 9 bases are shared with TRBD1. This CDR3 comprises 15 residues. The germline gives CDR1 MDHEN, CDR2 SYDVKM. V was pared by 4 bases and J by 5 bases, with 8 bases of the junction left unmatched. As DNA, the CDR3 is TGTGCCAGCAGTTCCAGGACAGGGGTGGGGGAGACCCAGTACTTC. Its translation is CASSSRTGVGETQYF.

The chain is built from TRBV7-2 and TRBJ1-4, with D perhaps matching TRBD1 (5 bases). Trimming took off 4 bases at V and 2 bases at J, with 11 bases between the two ends. CDR3 length equals 15 residues. Germline loops: CDR1 SGHTA, CDR2 FQGNSA. The CDR3 here is CASSSSGRTNEKLFF. CDR3 nucleotide sequence: TGTGCCAGCAGCTCATCAGGGAGGACTAATGAAAAACTGTTTTTT. Combining the CDR3 with reference TRBV7-2 and TRBJ1-4 gives the whole variable domain GAGVSQSPSNKVTEKGKDVELRCDPISGHTALYWYRQSLGQGLEFLIYFQGNSAPDKSGLPSDRFSAERTGGSVSTLTIQRTQQEDSAVYLCASSSSGRTNEKLFFGSGTQLSVL.

V gene TRBV6-1 combines with J gene TRBJ2-7; perhaps TRBD1 as D (6 bases). CDR3 length: 14 amino acids. V shed 10 bases and J shed 7 bases, with 23 bases lying between them. Germline CDR1 is MNHNS and CDR2 is SASEGT. The CDR3 is CANNELGQLSEQYF. The CDR3 DNA follows: TGTGCCAACAACGAATTGGGACAACTGTCGGAGCAGTACTTC.

This clone has a handful of counts. The DNA for the CDR3 is TGTGCCAGCAGCTTAGTAGGCTGGAAGATGTCAACGGGGTCCTACGAGCAGTACTTC. Translated, it gives CASSLVGWKMSTGSYEQYF. J is TRBJ2-7 and V is TRBV7-9, with D possibly being TRBD2 (5 bases). The CDR3 covers 19 residues. V gave up 1 base and J gave up 1 base, with 23 bases separating them. Germline-derived CDR1 and CDR2 are SEHNR and FQNEAQ (reference sequence).

This chain links TRBV4-2 with TRBJ2-3; 12 bases are shared with TRBD2. CDR3 length: 17 amino acids. The J segment lost 4 bases and the V segment lost 0 bases, leaving 5 bases of the junction unmatched. Germline CDR1 and CDR2: LGHNA and YNFKEQ. The CDR3 region is CASSQEASGRGADTQYF. The CDR3 DNA is TGTGCCAGCAGCCAAGAAGCTAGCGGGAGGGGGGCAGATACGCAGTATTTT.

The V call is TRBV28, the J call TRBJ2-1, with 7 bases lining up with TRBD2. The V segment lost 9 bases and the J segment 1 base; nucleotides outside the gene matches: 3. This CDR3 has 13 residues. Germline V gene data show CDR1 as MDHEN and CDR2 as SYDVKM. CDR3 DNA sequence: TGTGCCAGTGGACTAGGTTCCTACAATGAGCAGTTCTTC. Translating it yields CASGLGSYNEQFF.

The chain carries TRBV19 and TRBJ2-3, with 7 bases fitting TRBD2. The CDR3 is 15 residues long. The germline CDR1 and CDR2 sequences are LNHDA and SQIVND (reference sequence). V shed 9 bases, J shed 5 bases, and the junction held 14 bases outside the gene matches. CDR3 sequence reads: CARKLAPSKGDTQYF. The CDR3 region has the DNA TGTGCCAGAAAACTAGCGCCGAGCAAGGGAGATACGCAGTATTTT.

This clone was recorded only once. V is TRBV7-2 and J is TRBJ1-5, with a tentative D call TRBD1 (6 bases). Trimming stripped 5 bases from V and 9 bases from J, with 17 bases between. This CDR3 is 14 amino acids long. The V gene's germline CDR1 is SGHTA and CDR2 FQGNSA. The CDR3 sequence: CASSADSFSRPQHF. The CDR3 bases are TGTGCCAGCAGCGCGGACAGTTTCTCTCGGCCCCAGCATTTT.

This clone was recorded once. V and J are TRBV5-1 and TRBJ2-5; D is perhaps TRBD2 (5 bases). The CDR3 runs 14 residues. V was trimmed by 3 bases and J by 5 bases, leaving 14 bases between them. Germline V lookup: CDR1 SGHRS, CDR2 YFSETQ. CDR3 amino acids: CASSSQVSGETQYF. The CDR3 DNA sequence: TGCGCCAGCAGCTCCCAGGTCTCGGGGGAGACCCAGTACTTC.

The J gene is TRBJ2-1, the V gene TRBV25-1, with D perhaps matching TRBD2 (6 bases). V lost 1 base, J lost 2 bases, and 18 bases lay in between. The CDR3 runs 18 residues. Germline V lookup: CDR1 MGHDK, CDR2 SYGVNS. The CDR3 here is CASSESNPRRETYNEQFF. The CDR3 DNA is TGTGCCAGCAGTGAATCAAACCCTAGACGGGAGACCTACAATGAGCAGTTCTTC.

This clone was observed once. This rearrangement joins TRBV18 to TRBJ1-4; perhaps TRBD1 as D (5 bases). The CDR3 covers 14 residues. Trimming left V 5 bases short and J 3 bases short, with 10 bases between. Germline values: CDR1 KGHSH, CDR2 LQKENI. The CDR3 region has the DNA TGTGCCAGCTCATTCGGGGGGTCTAATGAAAAACTGTTTTTT. Residues: CASSFGGSNEKLFF.

V is TRBV7-3 and J is TRBJ2-1, with 10 bases aligning to TRBD2. V lost 4 bases and J lost 6; bases outside the gene matches: 9. The germline gives CDR1 SGHTA, CDR2 FQGTGA. The CDR3 runs 16 residues. CDR3 coding DNA: TGTGCCAGCAGCTCCTTTAGCGGGGGGAGAGGCAATGAGCAGTTCTTC. Translated, it gives CASSSFSGGRGNEQFF.

The chain is built from TRBV11-3 and TRBJ2-6; possible D gene TRBD2, 5 bases. The CDR3 is made up of 16 amino acids. Germline values: CDR1 SGHNT, CDR2 YENEEA. The V gene lost 5 bases and the J gene lost 0 bases, with 11 bases spanning the gap. CDR3 residues: CASSPDGNSGANVLTF. CDR3 coding DNA: TGTGCCAGCAGCCCGGACGGGAACTCTGGGGCCAACGTCCTGACTTTC.

This chain connects TRBV27 to TRBJ2-7; no clear D gene. The CDR3 is 11 amino acids. Deletions cut 6 bases from V and 2 bases from J, with 5 bases between. Germline V gene lookup returns CDR1 MNHEY and CDR2 SMNVEV (reference sequence). As DNA, the CDR3 is TGTGCCAGCAGAACAACCTACGAGCAGTACTTC. Protein product: CASRTTYEQYF.

The chain uses TRBV30 and TRBJ2-7; 11 bases align to TRBD2. The CDR3 has 15 residues. Germline V gene data show CDR1 as GTSNPN and CDR2 as SVGIG (reference sequence). Trimming at V came to 4 bases and at J to 0 bases, leaving 5 bases not matched to a gene. The CDR3 loop is CAWTFGTSGSYEQYF. The CDR3 bases are TGTGCCTGGACTTTCGGGACTAGCGGCTCCTACGAGCAGTACTTC.

This clone appeared a single time. The V and J genes are TRBV28 and TRBJ1-2; TRBD1 matches at 7 bases. This CDR3 contains 13 residues. Unmatched junction bases numbered 3, after V lost 6 bases and J lost 2 bases. Germline-derived CDR1 and CDR2 are MDHEN and SYDVKM. The CDR3, as DNA: TGTGCCAGCAGATCGACAGGGAACTATGGCTACACCTTC. This sequence encodes CASRSTGNYGYTF.

The chain's CDR3 is CASTSTYQETQYF. CDR3 sequence (DNA): TGTGCCAGCACCTCTACGTACCAAGAGACCCAGTACTTC. This chain connects TRBV9 to TRBJ2-5; unclear D gene. Deletions cut 6 bases from V and 0 bases from J, with 9 bases between. CDR1 SGDLS and CDR2 YYNGEE come from the germline V gene. This CDR3 has 13 amino acids.

In the case of this clone: Compared with germline, one end of the junction differs, possibly owing to a read error. The J gene is TRBJ2-1, the V gene TRBV18, with 11 bases matching TRBD2. Germline assignment: CDR1 KGHSH and CDR2 LQKENI. The CDR3 consists of 15 residues. For the CDR3, the DNA is TGTGCCAGCTCCCCACTAGCGGGAGTCGACAATGAGCAGTTCTTC. It codes for CASSPLAGVDNEQFF.

The genes are TRBV5-4 and TRBJ2-4, with 11 nucleotides matching TRBD1. Germline loops: CDR1 SGHNT, CDR2 YYREEE (reference sequence). The junction had 8 bases not matched to a gene; V was cut back by 4 bases and J by 8 bases. The CDR3 runs 15 residues. The CDR3 nucleotides are TGTGCCAGCAGCAAACCGGGACAGGGGGTAGACATTCAGTACTTC. It encodes CASSKPGQGVDIQYF.

This chain connects TRBV13 to TRBJ2-7, with 9 bases lining up with TRBD2. The V gene end was trimmed by 6 bases and the J gene end by 3 bases; junction bases not matched to a gene: 12. The CDR3 is 16 residues long. The germline V gene encodes CDR1 PRHDT and CDR2 FYEKMQ (reference sequence). CDR3: CASRLEIAGEGYEQYF. The CDR3 DNA sequence: TGTGCCAGCAGACTAGAAATAGCGGGAGAAGGCTACGAGCAGTACTTC.

The V call is TRBV25-1, the J call TRBJ2-1; TRBD2 might be the D (6 bases). V was trimmed by 2 bases and J by 3 bases, leaving 11 bases between them. The V gene's germline CDR1 is MGHDK and CDR2 SYGVNS. The CDR3 sequence is 15 residues long. This chain's CDR3 is CASSEMGGYYNEQFF. The CDR3 DNA is TGTGCCAGCAGTGAAATGGGGGGTTACTACAATGAGCAGTTCTTC.

The V and J genes are TRBV27 and TRBJ2-7; TRBD2 aligns across 14 bases. V lost 4 bases, J lost 4 bases, and 9 bases stayed unmatched. This CDR3 contains 17 residues. CDR1 and CDR2 from the germline V gene are MNHEY and SMNVEV (reference sequence). The CDR3: CASSSGTSGREPYEQYF. The CDR3 bases are TGTGCCAGCAGTTCGGGGACTAGCGGGAGAGAACCATACGAGCAGTACTTC.

The chain links TRBV6-5 to TRBJ2-7; D possibly corresponds to TRBD1 (6 bases). CDR1 and CDR2 (germline): MNHEY, SVGAGI. This CDR3 comprises 13 residues. Trimming took 6 bases from V and 4 from J, leaving 13 bases between them. The CDR3 loop is CASRSGQPYEQYF. The CDR3 coding sequence is TGTGCCAGCAGATCTGGACAGCCTTACGAGCAGTACTTC.